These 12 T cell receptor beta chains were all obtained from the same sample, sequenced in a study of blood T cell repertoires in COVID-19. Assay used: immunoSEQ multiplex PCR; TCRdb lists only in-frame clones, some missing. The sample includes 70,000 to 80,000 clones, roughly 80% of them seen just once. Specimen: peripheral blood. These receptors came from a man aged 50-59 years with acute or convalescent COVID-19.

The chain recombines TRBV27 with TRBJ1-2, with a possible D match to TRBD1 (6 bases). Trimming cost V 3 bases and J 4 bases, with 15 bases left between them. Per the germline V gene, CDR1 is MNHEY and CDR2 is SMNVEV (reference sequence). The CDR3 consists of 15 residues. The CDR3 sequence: CASSFALRGTYGYTF. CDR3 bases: TGTGCCAGCAGTTTTGCCCTGAGGGGGACCTATGGCTACACCTTC.

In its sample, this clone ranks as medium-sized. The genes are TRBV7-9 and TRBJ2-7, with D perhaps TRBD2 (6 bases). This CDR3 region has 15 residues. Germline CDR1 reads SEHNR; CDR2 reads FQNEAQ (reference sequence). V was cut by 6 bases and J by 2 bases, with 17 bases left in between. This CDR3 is CASRLNTGAPYEQYF. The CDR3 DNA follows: TGTGCCAGCAGATTAAATACGGGAGCCCCCTACGAGCAGTACTTC.

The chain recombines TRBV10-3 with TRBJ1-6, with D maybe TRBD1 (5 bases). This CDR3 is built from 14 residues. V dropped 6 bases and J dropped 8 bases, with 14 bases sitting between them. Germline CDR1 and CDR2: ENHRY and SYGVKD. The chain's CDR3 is CAIRTGGLDSPLHF. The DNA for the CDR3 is TGTGCCATCAGGACGGGGGGGTTGGATTCACCCCTCCACTTT.

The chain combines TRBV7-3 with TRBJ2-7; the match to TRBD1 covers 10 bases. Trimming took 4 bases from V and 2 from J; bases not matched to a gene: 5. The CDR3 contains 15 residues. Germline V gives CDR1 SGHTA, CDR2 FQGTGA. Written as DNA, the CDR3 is TGTGCCAGCAGCTCCGACAGGGGGCCCACCTACGAGCAGTACTTC. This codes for CASSSDRGPTYEQYF.

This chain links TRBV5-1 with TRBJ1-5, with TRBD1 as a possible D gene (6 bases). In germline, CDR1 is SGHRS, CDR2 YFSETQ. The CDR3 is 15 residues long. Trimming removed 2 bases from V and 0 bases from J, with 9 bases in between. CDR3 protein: CASSLTGTSNQPQHF. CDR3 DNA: TGCGCCAGCAGCTTAACAGGGACTAGCAATCAGCCCCAGCATTTT. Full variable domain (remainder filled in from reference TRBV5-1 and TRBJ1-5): KAGVTQTPRYLIKTRGQQVTLSCSPISGHRSVSWYQQTPGQGLQFLFEYFSETQRNKGNFPGRFSGRQFSNSRSEMNVSTLELGDSALYLCASSLTGTSNQPQHFGDGTRLSIL.

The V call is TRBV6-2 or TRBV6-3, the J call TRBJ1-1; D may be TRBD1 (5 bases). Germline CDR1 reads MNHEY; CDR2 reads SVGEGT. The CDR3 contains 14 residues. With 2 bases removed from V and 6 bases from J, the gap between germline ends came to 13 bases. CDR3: CASSYRDSLPEAFF. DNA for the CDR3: TGTGCCAGCAGTTACCGTGACAGTCTTCCTGAAGCTTTCTTT.

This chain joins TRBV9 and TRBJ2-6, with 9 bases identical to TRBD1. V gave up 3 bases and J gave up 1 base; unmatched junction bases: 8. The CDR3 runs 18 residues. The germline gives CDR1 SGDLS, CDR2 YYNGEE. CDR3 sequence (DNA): TGTGCCAGCAGCGAGCTGGGACAGGGAAAGTCTGGGGCCAACGTCCTGACTTTC. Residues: CASSELGQGKSGANVLTF.

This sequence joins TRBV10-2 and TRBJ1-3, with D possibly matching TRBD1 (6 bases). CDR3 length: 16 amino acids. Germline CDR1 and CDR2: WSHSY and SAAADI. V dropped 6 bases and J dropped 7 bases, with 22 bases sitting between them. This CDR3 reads CASSSIPGALRNTIYF. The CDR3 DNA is TGCGCCAGCAGCAGTATCCCAGGGGCTCTAAGGAACACCATATATTTT.

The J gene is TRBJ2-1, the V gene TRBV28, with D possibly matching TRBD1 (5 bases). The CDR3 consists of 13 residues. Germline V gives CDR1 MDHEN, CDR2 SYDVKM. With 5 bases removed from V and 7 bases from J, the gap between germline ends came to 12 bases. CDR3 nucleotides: TGTGCCAGCAGTGACCTCCAGGGAAATGAGCAGTTCTTC. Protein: CASSDLQGNEQFF.

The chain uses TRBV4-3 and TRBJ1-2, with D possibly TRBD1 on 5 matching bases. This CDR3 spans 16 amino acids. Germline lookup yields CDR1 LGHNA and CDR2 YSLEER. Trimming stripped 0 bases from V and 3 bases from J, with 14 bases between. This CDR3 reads CASSQDDRATDYGYTF. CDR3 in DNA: TGCGCCAGCAGCCAAGACGATCGCGCGACAGACTATGGCTACACCTTC.

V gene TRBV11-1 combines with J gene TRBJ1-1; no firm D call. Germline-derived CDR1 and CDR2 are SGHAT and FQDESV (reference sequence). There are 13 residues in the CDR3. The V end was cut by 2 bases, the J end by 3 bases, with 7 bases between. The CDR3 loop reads CASSLISDTEAFF. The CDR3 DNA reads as TGTGCCAGCAGCTTAATATCGGACACTGAAGCTTTCTTT.

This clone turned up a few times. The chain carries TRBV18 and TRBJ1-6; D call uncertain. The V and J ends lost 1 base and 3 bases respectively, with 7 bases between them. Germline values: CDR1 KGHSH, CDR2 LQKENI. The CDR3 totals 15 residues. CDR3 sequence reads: CASSPLPVYNSPLHF. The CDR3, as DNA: TGTGCCAGCTCACCACTTCCAGTCTATAATTCACCCCTCCACTTT.